This TCR beta chain was identified in a study of neurological immune-mediated disorders. This clonotype was seen many times. Germline-derived CDR1 and CDR2 are MNHNY and SVGAGI (reference sequence). After removal of 8 bases from V and 6 bases from J, the junction contained 7 bases not matched to a gene. This CDR3 is 13 amino acids long. MiXCR was run by TCRdb on the 5' RACE reads, yielding one entry per CDR3 protein. The sample includes tens of thousands of distinct CDR3 sequences, about an eighth seen only once; the top ten take over 1.5%. The chain joins TRBV6-6 to TRBJ2-3; 8 bases match TRBD1. This TCR was sampled from a man in his sixties in good health. Sequenced: PBMCs. CDR3 nucleotide sequence: TGTGCCAGCTCGGACAGGGTTTCGGATACGCAGTATTTT. Its translation is CASSDRVSDTQYF.